Included here is one T cell receptor beta chain sequence, with context. No antigen is known for it. The sample belongs to a study of OX40 agonist ivuxolimab in advanced cancers. Study findings and constraints: Low normalized clonal expansion also occurred in some nonresponding patients. On average, CD8+ T cells showed a greater number of expanded clones than CD4+. In the 0.1 to 3.0 mg/kg range, CD4+ and CD8+ blood T cells had expanded clonally by week 6. It was not determined which antigens were specifically recognized by the peripheral T cells that had undergone clonal expansion.

Germline V gene data show CDR1 as SGHKS and CDR2 as YYEKEE (reference sequence). The CDR3 covers 17 residues. V gave up 2 bases and J gave up 1 base, with 19 bases separating them. Data came from immunoSEQ multiplex PCR; TCRdb stores just in-frame clones and leaves some out. The sample lists about 55,000 clones; 77% were seen once. The material sequenced was CD4+ or CD8+ T cells sorted from blood, taken in a trial of the OX40 agonist ivuxolimab. This TCR came from an adult with an advanced solid tumor such as melanoma, head and neck, liver or kidney cancer. The gene calls are TRBV5-5 and TRBJ2-7, with D unclear. The CDR3 protein is CASSFSRASTYSYEQYF. The CDR3 nucleotides read TGTGCCAGCAGCTTCAGTAGGGCCAGTACTTATTCCTACGAGCAGTACTTC.